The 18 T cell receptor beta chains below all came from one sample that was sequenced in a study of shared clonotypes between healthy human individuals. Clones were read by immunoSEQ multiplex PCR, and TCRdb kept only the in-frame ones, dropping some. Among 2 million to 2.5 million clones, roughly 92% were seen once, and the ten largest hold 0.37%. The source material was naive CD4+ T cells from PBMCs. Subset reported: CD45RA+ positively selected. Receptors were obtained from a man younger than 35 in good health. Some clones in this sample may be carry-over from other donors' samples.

CDR3 DNA: TGTGCCAGCAGCCCCCGAGGGACAGCAGATGGCTACACCTTC. Its protein product is CASSPRGTADGYTF. The chain employs TRBV9 and TRBJ1-2; 7 bases align to TRBD1. V was clipped by 4 bases and J by 6 bases; unmatched bases: 9. This CDR3 comprises 14 residues. Germline CDR1 and CDR2: SGDLS and YYNGEE. The whole variable domain, filled in from reference TRBV9 and TRBJ1-2, reads DSGVTQTPKHLITATGQRVTLRCSPRSGDLSVYWYQQSLDQGLQFLIQYYNGEERAKGNILERFSAQQFPDLHSELNLSSLELGDSALYFCASSPRGTADGYTFGSGTRLTVV.

The CDR3 sequence: CASSAKGLAGGLNTGELFF. CDR3 DNA sequence: TGTGCCAGCAGCGCCAAGGGACTAGCGGGAGGGTTGAACACCGGGGAGCTGTTTTTT. V gene TRBV9 combines with J gene TRBJ2-2; 16 bases are shared with TRBD2. There are 19 residues in the CDR3. J was trimmed by 1 base and V by 3 bases; bases with no gene match: 6. The germline CDR1 and CDR2 sequences are SGDLS and YYNGEE.

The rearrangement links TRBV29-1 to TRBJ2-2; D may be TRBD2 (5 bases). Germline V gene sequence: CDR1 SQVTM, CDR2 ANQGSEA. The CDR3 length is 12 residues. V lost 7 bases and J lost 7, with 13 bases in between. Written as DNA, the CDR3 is TGCAGCGCCCGAGGGCGAGGCGGGGAGCTGTTTTTT. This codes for CSARGRGGELFF.

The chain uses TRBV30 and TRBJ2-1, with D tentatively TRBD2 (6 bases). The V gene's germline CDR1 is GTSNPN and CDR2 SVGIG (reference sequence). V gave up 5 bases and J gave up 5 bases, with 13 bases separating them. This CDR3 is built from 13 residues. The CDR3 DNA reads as TGTGCCTGGGCTGGCGGGATAGACAATGAGCAGTTCTTC. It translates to CAWAGGIDNEQFF.

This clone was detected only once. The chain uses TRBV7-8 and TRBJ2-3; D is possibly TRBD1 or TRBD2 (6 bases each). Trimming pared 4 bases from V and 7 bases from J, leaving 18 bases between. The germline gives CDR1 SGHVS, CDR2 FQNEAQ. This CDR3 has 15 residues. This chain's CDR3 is CASSSTGLGGYTQYF. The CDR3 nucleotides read TGTGCCAGCAGCTCCACAGGGCTGGGGGGATATACGCAGTATTTT.

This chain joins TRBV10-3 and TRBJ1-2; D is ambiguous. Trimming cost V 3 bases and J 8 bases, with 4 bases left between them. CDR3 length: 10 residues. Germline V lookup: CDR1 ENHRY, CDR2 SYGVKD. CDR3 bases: TGTGCCATCAGTGACATCGGCTACACCTTC. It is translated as CAISDIGYTF.

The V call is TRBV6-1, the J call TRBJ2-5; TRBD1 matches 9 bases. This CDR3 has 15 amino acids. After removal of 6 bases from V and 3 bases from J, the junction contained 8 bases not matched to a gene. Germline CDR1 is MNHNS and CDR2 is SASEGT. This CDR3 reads CASRPNRGLEETQYF. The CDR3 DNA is TGTGCCAGCAGGCCTAACAGGGGGCTTGAAGAGACCCAGTACTTC.

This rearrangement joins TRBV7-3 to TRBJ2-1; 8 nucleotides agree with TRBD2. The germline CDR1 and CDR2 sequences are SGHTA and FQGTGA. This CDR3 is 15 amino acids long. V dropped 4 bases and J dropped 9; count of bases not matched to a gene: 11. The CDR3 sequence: CASSSSGSGRAEQFF. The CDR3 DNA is TGTGCCAGCAGCTCGAGCGGGAGTGGTAGGGCTGAGCAGTTCTTC. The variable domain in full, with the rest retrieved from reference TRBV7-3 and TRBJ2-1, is GAGVSQTPSNKVTEKGKYVELRCDPISGHTALYWYRQSLGQGPEFLIYFQGTGAADDSGLPNDRFFAVRPEGSVSTLKIQRTERGDSAVYLCASSSSGSGRAEQFFGPGTRLTVL.

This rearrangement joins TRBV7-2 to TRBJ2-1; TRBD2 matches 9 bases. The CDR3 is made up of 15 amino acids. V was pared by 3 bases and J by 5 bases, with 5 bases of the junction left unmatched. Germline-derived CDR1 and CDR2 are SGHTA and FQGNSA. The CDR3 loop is CASSLLAGIHNEQFF. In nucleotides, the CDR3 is TGTGCCAGCAGCTTGCTAGCGGGAATTCACAATGAGCAGTTCTTC. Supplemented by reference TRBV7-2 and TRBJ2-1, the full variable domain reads GAGVSQSPSNKVTEKGKDVELRCDPISGHTALYWYRQSLGQGLEFLIYFQGNSAPDKSGLPSDRFSAERTGGSVSTLTIQRTQQEDSAVYLCASSLLAGIHNEQFFGPGTRLTVL.

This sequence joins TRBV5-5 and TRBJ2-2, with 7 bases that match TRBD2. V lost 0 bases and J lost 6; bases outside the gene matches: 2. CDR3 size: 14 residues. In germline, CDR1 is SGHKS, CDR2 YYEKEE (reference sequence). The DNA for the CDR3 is TGTGCCAGCAGCTTGGAGCTAGCGGCCGGGGAGCTGTTTTTT. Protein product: CASSLELAAGELFF. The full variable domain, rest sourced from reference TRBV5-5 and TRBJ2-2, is DAGVTQSPTHLIKTRGQQVTLRCSPISGHKSVSWYQQVLGQGPQFIFQYYEKEERGRGNFPDRFSARQFPNYSSELNVNALLLGDSALYLCASSLELAAGELFFGEGSRLTVL.

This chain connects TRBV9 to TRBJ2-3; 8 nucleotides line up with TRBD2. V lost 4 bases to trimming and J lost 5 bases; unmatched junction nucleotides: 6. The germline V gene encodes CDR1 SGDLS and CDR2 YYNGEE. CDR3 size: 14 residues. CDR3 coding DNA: TGTGCCAGCAGCCCGGGGGGGTTTAGAGATACGCAGTATTTT. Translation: CASSPGGFRDTQYF.

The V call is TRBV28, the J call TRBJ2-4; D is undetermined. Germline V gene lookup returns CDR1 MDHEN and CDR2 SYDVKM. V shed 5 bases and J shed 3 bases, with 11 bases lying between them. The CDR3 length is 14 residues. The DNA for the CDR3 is TGTGCCAGCAGTCAGCAAAGTGTCAAAAACATTCAGTACTTC. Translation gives CASSQQSVKNIQYF.

CDR3 amino acids: CASTRQGSGYTF. The CDR3 DNA reads as TGTGCCAGCACGAGACAGGGAAGTGGCTACACCTTC. This chain uses TRBV25-1 with TRBJ1-2; 7 bases are shared with TRBD1. CDR1 and CDR2 (germline): MGHDK, SYGVNS. CDR3 length equals 12 residues. V shed 7 bases and J 7 bases; nucleotides not matched to a gene: 6.

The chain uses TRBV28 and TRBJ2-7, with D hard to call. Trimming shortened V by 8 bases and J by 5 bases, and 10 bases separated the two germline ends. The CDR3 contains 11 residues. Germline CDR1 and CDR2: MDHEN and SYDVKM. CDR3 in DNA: TGTGCCAGCGGAAGGAGTCACGAGCAGTACTTC. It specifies CASGRSHEQYF.

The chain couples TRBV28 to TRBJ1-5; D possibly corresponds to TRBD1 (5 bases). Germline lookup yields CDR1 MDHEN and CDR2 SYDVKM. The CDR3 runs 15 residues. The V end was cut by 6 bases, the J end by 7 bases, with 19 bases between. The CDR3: CASSPGQGLRQPQHF. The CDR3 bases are TGTGCCAGCAGCCCGGGTCAGGGACTAAGACAGCCCCAGCATTTT.

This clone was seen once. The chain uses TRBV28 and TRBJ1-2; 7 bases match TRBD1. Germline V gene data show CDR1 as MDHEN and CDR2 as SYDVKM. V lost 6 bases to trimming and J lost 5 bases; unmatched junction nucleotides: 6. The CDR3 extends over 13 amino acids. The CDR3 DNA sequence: TGTGCCAGCAGCCCGGGACAGCCTTATGGCTACACCTTC. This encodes CASSPGQPYGYTF.

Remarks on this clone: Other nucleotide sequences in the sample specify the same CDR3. For the CDR3, the DNA is TGTGCCAGCAGTTTGGGGGGACTAGCCTACGAGCAGTACTTC. It is translated as CASSLGGLAYEQYF. J is TRBJ2-7 and V is TRBV28; 8 bases map to TRBD2. Germline assignment: CDR1 MDHEN and CDR2 SYDVKM. Germline trimming cut 3 bases from V and 2 bases from J; bases unmatched to any gene: 3. The CDR3 is 14 amino acids. The full variable domain, its missing parts supplied by reference TRBV28 and TRBJ2-7, is DVKVTQSSRYLVKRTGEKVFLECVQDMDHENMFWYRQDPGLGLRLIYFSYDVKMKEKGDIPEGYSVSREKKERFSLILESASTNQTSMYLCASSLGGLAYEQYFGPGTRLTVT.

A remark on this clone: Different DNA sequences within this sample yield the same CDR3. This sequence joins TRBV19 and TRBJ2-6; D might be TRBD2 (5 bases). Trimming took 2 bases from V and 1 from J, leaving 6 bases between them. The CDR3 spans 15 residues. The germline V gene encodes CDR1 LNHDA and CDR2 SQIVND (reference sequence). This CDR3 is CASSIRESGANVLTF. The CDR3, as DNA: TGTGCCAGTAGTATAAGGGAGTCTGGGGCCAACGTCCTGACTTTC.